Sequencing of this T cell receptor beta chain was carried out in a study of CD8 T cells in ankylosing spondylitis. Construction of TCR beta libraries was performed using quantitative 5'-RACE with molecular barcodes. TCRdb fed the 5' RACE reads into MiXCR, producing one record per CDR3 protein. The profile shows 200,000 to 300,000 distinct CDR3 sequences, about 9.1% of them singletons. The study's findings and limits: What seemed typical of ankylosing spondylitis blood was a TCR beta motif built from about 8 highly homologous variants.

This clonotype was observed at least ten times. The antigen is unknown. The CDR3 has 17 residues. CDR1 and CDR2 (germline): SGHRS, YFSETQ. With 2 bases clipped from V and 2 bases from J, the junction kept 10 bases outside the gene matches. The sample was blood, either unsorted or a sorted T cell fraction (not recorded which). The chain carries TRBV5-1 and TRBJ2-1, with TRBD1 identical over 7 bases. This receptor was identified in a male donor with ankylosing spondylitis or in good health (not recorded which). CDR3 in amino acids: CASSLVFDRATYNEQFF. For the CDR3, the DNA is TGCGCCAGCAGCTTAGTCTTCGACAGGGCCACCTACAATGAGCAGTTCTTC.